Listed here are 10 T cell receptor beta chains from one sample, sequenced in a study of T cell changes during pregnancy in multiple sclerosis. Generated by immunoSEQ multiplex PCR, the TCRdb table keeps only in-frame clones and is missing some. The data contain under 50,000 clones, 95% of them singletons. Here the sequenced sample was CD8+ T cells from peripheral blood mononuclear cells, taken in the first trimester of pregnancy. The receptors stem from a female donor with multiple sclerosis, enrolled in a pregnancy study.

The genes are TRBV4-1 and TRBJ2-7; TRBD1 agrees at 7 bases. Per the germline V gene, CDR1 is MGHRA and CDR2 is YSYEKL. V was clipped by 3 bases and J by 0 bases; unmatched bases: 2. The CDR3 runs 14 residues. In DNA, the CDR3 is TGCGCCAGCAGCCAGGGGGACAGCTCCTACGAGCAGTACTTC. This sequence encodes CASSQGDSSYEQYF.

The chain employs TRBV7-8 and TRBJ2-1, with a weak D call TRBD2 (7 bases). This CDR3 is built from 17 residues. Germline loops: CDR1 SGHVS, CDR2 FQNEAQ. The V and J ends lost 4 bases and 4 bases respectively, with 20 bases between them. CDR3 nucleotide sequence: TGTGCCAGCAGCTATGGGGGCAAGCGGGGCAGTTACAATGAGCAGTTCTTC. It encodes CASSYGGKRGSYNEQFF.

The V call is TRBV15, the J call TRBJ2-3, with a weak D call TRBD1 (6 bases). The germline gives CDR1 LNHNV, CDR2 YYDKDF (reference sequence). The CDR3 runs 12 residues. The V gene lost 9 bases and the J gene lost 5 bases, with 12 bases spanning the gap. CDR3 DNA: TGTGCCACGAGGGACATTTTAGATACGCAGTATTTT. This gives the protein CATRDILDTQYF. The full variable domain, with the rest looked up from reference TRBV15 and TRBJ2-3, is DAMVIQNPRYQVTQFGKPVTLSCSQTLNHNVMYWYQQKSSQAPKLLFHYYDKDFNNEADTPDNFQSRRPNTSFCFLDIRSPGLGDTAMYLCATRDILDTQYFGPGTRLTVL.

Points on this clone: The germline gene is not matched at one end of the junction; a read error may be the cause. V and J are TRBV19 and TRBJ1-5, with 8 bases identical to TRBD1. The CDR3 consists of 14 residues. Germline V lookup: CDR1 LNHDA, CDR2 SQIVND (reference sequence). The CDR3 region is CASSVSGGNQPQHF. The CDR3 nucleotides read TGTGCCAGTAGTGTCTCAGGGGGCAACCAGCCCCAGCATTTT.

The V and J genes are TRBV28 and TRBJ2-7; perhaps TRBD1 as D (6 bases). In germline, CDR1 is MDHEN, CDR2 SYDVKM. Deletions cut 6 bases from V and 0 bases from J, with 15 bases between. This CDR3 has 15 amino acids. The chain's CDR3 is CASSWTAFSSYEQYF. The CDR3, as DNA: TGTGCCAGCAGCTGGACAGCTTTTAGCTCCTACGAGCAGTACTTC.

This chain links TRBV27 with TRBJ2-7; TRBD2 is a possible D gene (6 bases). The germline CDR1 and CDR2 sequences are MNHEY and SMNVEV (reference sequence). With 5 bases removed from V and 2 bases from J, the gap between germline ends came to 19 bases. The CDR3 length is 16 residues. CDR3 sequence (DNA): TGTGCCAGCAGTGGGGTCGCGGGGCAGATCCCCTACGAGCAGTACTTC. Residues: CASSGVAGQIPYEQYF.

This rearrangement joins TRBV27 to TRBJ2-1; perhaps TRBD2 as D (5 bases). V was cut by 1 base and J by 9 bases, with 19 bases left in between. Germline V gives CDR1 MNHEY, CDR2 SMNVEV (reference sequence). CDR3 size: 16 residues. This CDR3 reads CASSLWAVQGSSEQFF. CDR3 nucleotide sequence: TGTGCCAGCAGTTTATGGGCGGTCCAAGGGAGCAGTGAGCAGTTCTTC.

Remarks on this clone: Other nucleotide sequences in the sample specify the same CDR3. This chain links TRBV27 with TRBJ1-2; 7 bases align to TRBD1. The CDR3 covers 15 residues. The V segment lost 2 bases and the J segment 8 bases; nucleotides outside the gene matches: 11. CDR1 MNHEY and CDR2 SMNVEV come from the germline V gene (reference sequence). CDR3 sequence: CASSLIAGGSGGYTF. In nucleotides, the CDR3 is TGTGCCAGCAGTTTAATCGCAGGGGGATCAGGAGGCTACACCTTC.

The chain joins TRBV4-1 to TRBJ2-2; 9 bases agree with TRBD1. The ends lost 4 bases at V and 4 bases at J; junction bases unmatched: 13. CDR1 and CDR2 from the germline V gene are MGHRA and YSYEKL. The CDR3 runs 18 residues. CDR3 sequence: CASSLLNRGRTATGELFF. The CDR3 DNA sequence: TGCGCCAGCAGCCTACTCAACAGGGGGCGGACCGCCACCGGGGAGCTGTTTTTT.

V and J are TRBV5-6 and TRBJ2-2; a weak D match, TRBD1 (5 bases). V lost 1 base, J lost 7 bases, and 20 bases lay in between. The CDR3 length is 17 residues. The germline V gene has CDR1 SGHDT and CDR2 YYEEEE. CDR3 nucleotides: TGTGCCAGCAGCTTGAGGATGTTCAGGGATTCGCTCGGGGAGCTGTTTTTT. Protein sequence: CASSLRMFRDSLGELFF.